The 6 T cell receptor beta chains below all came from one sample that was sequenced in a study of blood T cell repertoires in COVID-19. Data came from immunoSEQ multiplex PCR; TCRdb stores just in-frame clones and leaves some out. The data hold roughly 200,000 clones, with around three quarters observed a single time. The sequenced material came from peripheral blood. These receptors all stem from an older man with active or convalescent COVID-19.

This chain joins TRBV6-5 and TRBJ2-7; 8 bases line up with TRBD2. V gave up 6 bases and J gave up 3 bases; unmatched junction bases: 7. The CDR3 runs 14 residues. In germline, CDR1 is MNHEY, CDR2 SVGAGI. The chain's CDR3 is CASRLSGVNYEQYF. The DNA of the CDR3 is TGTGCCAGCAGACTTAGCGGGGTTAACTACGAGCAGTACTTC.

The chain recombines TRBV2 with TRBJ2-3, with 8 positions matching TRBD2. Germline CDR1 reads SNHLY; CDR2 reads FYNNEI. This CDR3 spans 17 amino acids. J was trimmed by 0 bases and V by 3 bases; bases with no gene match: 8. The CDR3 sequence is CASSDLAGSSSTDTQYF. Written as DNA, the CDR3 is TGTGCCAGCAGTGACCTAGCGGGTTCCTCTAGCACAGATACGCAGTATTTT.

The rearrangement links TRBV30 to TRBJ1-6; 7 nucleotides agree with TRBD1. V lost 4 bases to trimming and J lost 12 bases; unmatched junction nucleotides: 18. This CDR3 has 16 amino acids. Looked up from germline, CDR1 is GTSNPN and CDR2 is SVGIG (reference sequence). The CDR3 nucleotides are TGTGCCTGGACTTCTCCGGGAACAGGGGATAGGCTACCCCTCCACTTT. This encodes CAWTSPGTGDRLPLHF. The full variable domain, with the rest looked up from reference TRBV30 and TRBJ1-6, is SQTIHQWPATLVQPVGSPLSLECTVEGTSNPNLYWYRQAAGRGLQLLFYSVGIGQISSEVPQNLSASRPQDRQFILSSKKLLLSDSGFYLCAWTSPGTGDRLPLHFGNGTRLTVT.

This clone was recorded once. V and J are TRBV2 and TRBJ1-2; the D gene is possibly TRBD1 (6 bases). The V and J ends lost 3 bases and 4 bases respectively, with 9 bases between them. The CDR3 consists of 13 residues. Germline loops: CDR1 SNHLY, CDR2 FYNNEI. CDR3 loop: CASSEGTPYGYTF. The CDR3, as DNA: TGTGCCAGCAGTGAGGGGACACCCTATGGCTACACCTTC.

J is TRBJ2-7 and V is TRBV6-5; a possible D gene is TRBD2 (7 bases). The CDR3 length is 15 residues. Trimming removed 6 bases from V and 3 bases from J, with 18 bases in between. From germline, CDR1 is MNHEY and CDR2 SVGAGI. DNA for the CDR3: TGTGCCAGCAGCATCACCCTCGGGGGGCACTACGAGCAGTACTTC. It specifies CASSITLGGHYEQYF.

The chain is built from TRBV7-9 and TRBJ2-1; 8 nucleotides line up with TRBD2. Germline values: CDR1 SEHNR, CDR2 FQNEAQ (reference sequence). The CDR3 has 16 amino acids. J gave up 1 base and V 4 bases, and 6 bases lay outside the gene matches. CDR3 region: CASSSVSGGSYNEQFF. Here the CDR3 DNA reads TGTGCCAGCAGCTCCGTAAGCGGGGGATCCTACAATGAGCAGTTCTTC. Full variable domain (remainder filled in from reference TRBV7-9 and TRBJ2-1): DTGVSQNPRHKITKRGQNVTFRCDPISEHNRLYWYRQTLGQGPEFLTYFQNEAQLEKSRLLSDRFSAERPKGSFSTLEIQRTEQGDSAMYLCASSSVSGGSYNEQFFGPGTRLTVL.